This section outlines one T cell receptor (beta chain) sequence together with its context. Antigen unknown. This record comes from a study of radiation and T cells in renal cell carcinoma. Findings of the study overall: No pretreatment tumor biopsies were available for baseline clonotypes.

Method: immunoSEQ multiplex PCR; TCRdb's copy keeps in-frame clones and lacks some. The sample has some 130,000 clones; around four fifths are singletons. Time point given: blood 2 weeks post-SBRT. Treatment reported: 15 Gy SBRT to primary tumor, nephrectomy 4 weeks later. Clear cell pathology was present in this patient's renal cell carcinoma. V lost 5 bases and J lost 4, with 6 bases in between. Germline V CDR1 and CDR2: SGHNT, YENEEA. The CDR3 consists of 12 residues. The sequence was collected from a woman aged 55-75 years with renal cell carcinoma. The sample was blood, taken from a patient whose treatment included radiotherapy and nephrectomy. The V call is TRBV11-3, the J call TRBJ1-3; D is ambiguous. CDR3 bases: TGTGCCAGCAGCCATGGGGGAAACACCATATATTTT. As protein: CASSHGGNTIYF. The full variable domain, its missing parts supplied by reference TRBV11-3 and TRBJ1-3, is EAGVVQSPRYKIIEKKQPVAFWCNPISGHNTLYWYLQNLGQGPELLIRYENEEAVDDSQLPKDRFSAERLKGVDSTLKIQPAELGDSAVYLCASSHGGNTIYFGEGSWLTVV.